This entry describes one TCR beta chain. The data derive from a study of T cells in Graves' hyperthyroidism and ophthalmopathy. CDR1 is SGHTA, CDR2 FQGNSA, per germline. The CDR3 spans 13 residues. The TCR beta CDR3 regions underwent amplification using RNA transcripts as the source. First-round RT-PCR with HTBI primers amplified the TCR CDR3 region. TCRdb re-called the multiplex PCR reads with MiXCR, one entry per CDR3 protein. The sample includes a few hundred thousand distinct CDR3 sequences, 40% to 55% of them seen just once. The rearrangement links TRBV7-2 to TRBJ2-7; 8 bases are shared with TRBD2. The DNA end lines up better with TRBJ2-1; the J call may be wrong. The sequenced material came from peripheral blood or thyroid tissue (not recorded which). This sequence was found in an adult woman with Graves' disease, either hyperthyroidism or ophthalmopathy (not recorded which). The CDR3 nucleotides are TGTGCCACCTCCCTTAGCGGGAACAATGAGCAGTTCTTC. Translated, it gives CATSLSGNNEQFF.